The 29 T cell receptor beta chains given below trace back to one sample, sequenced in a study of OX40 agonist ivuxolimab in advanced cancers. Libraries were prepared by immunoSEQ multiplex PCR; TCRdb keeps only in-frame clonotypes and omits some of them. The sample yields some 50,000 clones, about 88% seen once. The source was CD4+ or CD8+ T cells sorted from blood, collected in a trial of the OX40 agonist ivuxolimab. These receptors were obtained from an adult with an advanced solid tumor such as melanoma, head and neck, liver or kidney cancer.

On this clone: At one boundary the junction diverges from the germline segment, which might be a read error. The rearrangement joins TRBV19 to TRBJ2-2; D tentatively fits TRBD1 or TRBD2 (5 bases each). Germline V gene data show CDR1 as LNHDA and CDR2 as SQIVND (reference sequence). The CDR3 loop spans 15 amino acids. CDR3 sequence: CASSRDGLNAGELFF. CDR3 DNA: TGTGCCAGTAGTCGGGACGGGTTGAACGCCGGGGAGCTGTTTTTT.

The rearrangement links TRBV2 to TRBJ1-3; D might be TRBD1 (6 bases). This CDR3 spans 15 amino acids. Germline CDR1 and CDR2: SNHLY and FYNNEI. V was trimmed by 6 bases and J by 0 bases, leaving 12 bases between them. This CDR3 reads CASSPDSLSGNTIYF. Written as DNA, the CDR3 is TGTGCCAGCAGCCCGGACAGCCTCTCTGGAAACACCATATATTTT.

The chain employs TRBV19 and TRBJ1-3; D is perhaps TRBD1 (6 bases). CDR1 and CDR2 (germline): LNHDA, SQIVND (reference sequence). Trimming stripped 7 bases from V and 0 bases from J, with 16 bases between. This CDR3 comprises 16 residues. CDR3 DNA sequence: TGTGCCAGTACCCCGGACAGTCTCAGCTCTGGAAACACCATATATTTT. Amino acids: CASTPDSLSSGNTIYF.

V gene TRBV11-2 combines with J gene TRBJ2-7; weak D call: TRBD1 (5 bases). Trimming removed 5 bases from V and 7 bases from J, with 21 bases in between. Per the germline V gene, CDR1 is SGHAT and CDR2 is FQNNGV. The CDR3 extends over 15 amino acids. CDR3 loop: CASSARPRDLLEQYF. As DNA, the CDR3 is TGTGCCAGCAGCGCTCGCCCCAGGGATCTCTTGGAGCAGTACTTC. The variable domain in full, completed from reference TRBV11-2 and TRBJ2-7, reads EAGVAQSPRYKIIEKRQSVAFWCNPISGHATLYWYQQILGQGPKLLIQFQNNGVVDDSQLPKDRFSAERLKGVDSTLKIQPAKLEDSAVYLCASSARPRDLLEQYFGPGTRLTVT.

This rearrangement joins TRBV23-1 to TRBJ1-5; TRBD1 matches at 12 bases. TRBV23-1 is annotated as an ORF whose role is uncertain. This CDR3 has 15 residues. Losses at the gene ends were 9 bases for V and 6 bases for J; bases not matched to a gene: 9. The CDR3 nucleotides are TGCGCCAGAACCGGGACAGGGGGCCGGAGTCAGCCCCAGCATTTT. Its translation is CARTGTGGRSQPQHF.

The rearrangement uses TRBV11-2 and TRBJ2-5; 7 nucleotides line up with TRBD2. With V trimmed by 2 bases and J by 2 bases, 8 bases remained unmatched. This CDR3 is built from 16 residues. CDR1 and CDR2 (germline): SGHAT, FQNNGV. CDR3 bases: TGTGCCAGCAGCTTAACCGGCGGGGGTTATCAAGAGACCCAGTACTTC. Translation gives CASSLTGGGYQETQYF.

The rearrangement uses TRBV5-1 and TRBJ2-3; perhaps TRBD1 as D (7 bases). CDR1 and CDR2 from the germline V gene are SGHRS and YFSETQ. V lost 5 bases and J 0 bases, leaving 16 bases between the germline ends. This CDR3 has 16 amino acids. The CDR3 reads CASRSQGGSSTDTQYF. CDR3 nucleotide sequence: TGCGCCAGCAGAAGTCAGGGGGGCTCTAGCACAGATACGCAGTATTTT.

The chain joins TRBV5-1 to TRBJ1-2, with D possibly being TRBD1 (5 bases). V shed 4 bases and J shed 2 bases, with 12 bases lying between them. The germline CDR1 and CDR2 sequences are SGHRS and YFSETQ. The CDR3 sequence is 14 residues long. CDR3 sequence (DNA): TGCGCCAGCAGCGAGAGGGGCCAAAACTATGGCTACACCTTC. Its translation is CASSERGQNYGYTF. Filled out from reference TRBV5-1 and TRBJ1-2, the complete variable domain reads KAGVTQTPRYLIKTRGQQVTLSCSPISGHRSVSWYQQTPGQGLQFLFEYFSETQRNKGNFPGRFSGRQFSNSRSEMNVSTLELGDSALYLCASSERGQNYGYTFGSGTRLTVV.

CDR3 amino acids: CASSLAGVETQYF. The CDR3 nucleotides read TGTGCCAGCAGCTTAGCGGGGGTGGAGACCCAGTACTTC. This chain uses TRBV7-6 with TRBJ2-5; D may correspond to TRBD1 or TRBD2 (5 bases each). The V and J ends lost 0 bases and 5 bases respectively, with 7 bases between them. The CDR3 is 13 residues long. Germline V CDR1 and CDR2: SGHVS, FNYEAQ.

This clone was seen just once. This chain joins TRBV5-1 and TRBJ2-7; TRBD2 might be the D (6 bases). V lost 4 bases, J lost 6 bases, and 20 bases lay in between. This CDR3 is built from 15 residues. Germline CDR1 reads SGHRS; CDR2 reads YFSETQ. CDR3 DNA: TGCGCCAGCAGCGATAGCGGCCCCGCTCTGGGCGAGCAGTACTTC. Protein sequence: CASSDSGPALGEQYF.

This clone appeared a few times. The chain carries TRBV18 and TRBJ1-4; D perhaps matches TRBD1 (5 bases). The CDR3 extends over 13 amino acids. Germline values: CDR1 KGHSH, CDR2 LQKENI. The germline V and J ends were trimmed by 6 bases and 6 bases, with 11 bases remaining between them. The CDR3 DNA follows: TGTGCCAGCTCGTACTCACAGGATGAAAAACTGTTTTTT. Amino acid sequence: CASSYSQDEKLFF.

V is TRBV5-1 and J is TRBJ1-5, with TRBD1 matching over 8 bases. The CDR3 spans 15 residues. Trimming at V came to 0 bases and at J to 6 bases, leaving 5 bases not matched to a gene. In germline, CDR1 is SGHRS, CDR2 YFSETQ. Written as DNA, the CDR3 is TGCGCCAGCAGCTTGGGGACAGGGAACGGTCAGCCCCAGCATTTT. Amino acid sequence: CASSLGTGNGQPQHF.

The chain uses TRBV5-6 and TRBJ2-7; no reliable D call. Between the trimmed V and J ends, which lost 0 bases and 4 bases, there was a span of 8 bases. CDR3 length equals 13 residues. Germline lookup yields CDR1 SGHDT and CDR2 YYEEEE. Here the CDR3 reads CASSLVGRYEQYF. The CDR3 DNA sequence: TGTGCCAGCAGCTTGGTTGGCAGATACGAGCAGTACTTC.

This sequence joins TRBV27 and TRBJ1-1, with a weak D call TRBD1 (5 bases). The germline CDR1 and CDR2 sequences are MNHEY and SMNVEV (reference sequence). CDR3 length: 14 residues. Between the trimmed V and J ends, which lost 5 bases and 1 base, there was a span of 11 bases. The CDR3 loop reads CASSPRGGNTEAFF. The CDR3 DNA follows: TGTGCCAGCAGTCCCCGGGGGGGGAACACTGAAGCTTTCTTT.

The V gene is TRBV14, the J gene TRBJ2-1, with D possibly matching TRBD1 (6 bases). Germline CDR1 is SGHDN and CDR2 is FVKESK. Trimming cost V 3 bases and J 4 bases, with 10 bases left between them. This CDR3 has 14 residues. CDR3 DNA sequence: TGTGCCAGCAGCCAGGACAGAATTTACAATGAGCAGTTCTTC. It yields the protein CASSQDRIYNEQFF.

V gene TRBV19 combines with J gene TRBJ1-5, with D unresolved. From germline, CDR1 is LNHDA and CDR2 SQIVND (reference sequence). This CDR3 is 14 amino acids long. Trimming pared 6 bases from V and 0 bases from J, leaving 9 bases between. CDR3 region: CASSQRYSNQPQHF. For the CDR3, the DNA is TGTGCCAGTAGCCAGAGGTATAGCAATCAGCCCCAGCATTTT.

Details on this clone: Sequence at one end of the junction differs from germline and may be a read error. The chain has TRBV7-7 and TRBJ2-5; D may correspond to TRBD1 or TRBD2 (5 bases each). CDR3 length equals 13 residues. Germline V lookup: CDR1 SSHAT, CDR2 FNYEAQ (reference sequence). CDR3 coding DNA: TGTGCTAGCAGCTTTGGCTGGGGGGAGACCCAGTACTTC. Its protein is CASSFGWGETQYF.

V is TRBV6-1 and J is TRBJ1-5; D is perhaps TRBD1 (5 bases). The V end was cut by 3 bases, the J end by 1 base, with 10 bases between. The CDR3 spans 15 residues. Germline lookup yields CDR1 MNHNS and CDR2 SASEGT. The CDR3 spells CASSDGTASNQPQHF. In DNA form, the CDR3 reads TGTGCCAGCAGTGACGGGACGGCGAGCAATCAGCCCCAGCATTTT.

The CDR3 here is CASKGGAEVEETQYF. As DNA, the CDR3 is TGTGCCAGCAAAGGGGGCGCCGAGGTCGAGGAGACCCAGTACTTC. The V and J genes are TRBV6-5 and TRBJ2-5; 7 nucleotides match TRBD1. The J segment lost 5 bases and the V segment lost 7 bases, leaving 13 bases of the junction unmatched. There are 15 residues in the CDR3. Germline assignment: CDR1 MNHEY and CDR2 SVGAGI.

This clone was detected only once. The chain carries TRBV7-9 and TRBJ2-1, with 7 nucleotides matching TRBD1. Germline V CDR1 and CDR2: SEHNR, FQNEAQ (reference sequence). The CDR3 is 14 residues long. V shed 6 bases and J 6 bases; nucleotides not matched to a gene: 8. The CDR3 nucleotides are TGTGCCAGCAGTCTCATGACAGGGTCCAATGAGCAGTTCTTC. Residues: CASSLMTGSNEQFF.

This chain connects TRBV18 to TRBJ2-3, with a weak D call TRBD2 (5 bases). Germline CDR1 is KGHSH and CDR2 is LQKENI. The CDR3 totals 15 residues. The V end lost 1 base, the J end lost 2 bases, and 10 bases lay between the germline ends. CDR3 DNA sequence: TGTGCCAGCTCACCACTGCAGAGGGCCACAGATACGCAGTATTTT. Translation gives CASSPLQRATDTQYF.

The J gene is TRBJ1-4, the V gene TRBV7-9; 8 bases fit TRBD1. The V segment lost 5 bases and the J segment 5 bases; nucleotides outside the gene matches: 7. Per the germline V gene, CDR1 is SEHNR and CDR2 is FQNEAQ (reference sequence). The CDR3 sequence is 15 residues long. CDR3 amino acids: CASSPDRGGNEKLFF. Written as DNA, the CDR3 is TGTGCCAGCAGCCCCGACAGGGGCGGAAATGAAAAACTGTTTTTT. The whole variable domain, remainder taken from reference TRBV7-9 and TRBJ1-4, is DTGVSQNPRHKITKRGQNVTFRCDPISEHNRLYWYRQTLGQGPEFLTYFQNEAQLEKSRLLSDRFSAERPKGSFSTLEIQRTEQGDSAMYLCASSPDRGGNEKLFFGSGTQLSVL.

The count of this clone is one. This chain connects TRBV7-8 to TRBJ1-3; the D gene is possibly TRBD1 (5 bases). The CDR3 covers 13 residues. V dropped 3 bases and J dropped 4 bases, with 7 bases sitting between them. Per germline, CDR1 SGHVS and CDR2 FQNEAQ. The CDR3 loop reads CASSLTVGNTIYF. The CDR3 DNA is TGTGCCAGCAGCTTGACAGTCGGAAACACCATATATTTT.

The V and J genes are TRBV6-5 and TRBJ1-1; perhaps TRBD1 as D (5 bases). The germline CDR1 and CDR2 sequences are MNHEY and SVGAGI. The CDR3 has 12 amino acids. Trimming cost V 6 bases and J 5 bases, with 10 bases left between them. As DNA, the CDR3 is TGTGCCAGCAGCCCGGGACGGACTGAAGCTTTCTTT. Translation: CASSPGRTEAFF.

This rearrangement joins TRBV5-1 to TRBJ2-7; 8 bases are a match to TRBD1. Looked up from germline, CDR1 is SGHRS and CDR2 is YFSETQ. V lost 0 bases, J lost 6 bases, and 5 bases stayed unmatched. CDR3 length equals 14 residues. The CDR3, as DNA: TGCGCCAGCAGCTTGGGACAGGGGAGCTCCGAGCAGTACTTC. It yields the protein CASSLGQGSSEQYF.

The gene calls are TRBV5-1 and TRBJ2-2; 9 positions match TRBD2. The CDR3 has 16 residues. V was clipped by 2 bases and J by 3 bases; unmatched bases: 5. Germline loops: CDR1 SGHRS, CDR2 YFSETQ. Here the CDR3 DNA reads TGCGCCAGCAGCTTCGGCGGGAGGGCTGACACCGGGGAGCTGTTTTTT. Its translation is CASSFGGRADTGELFF.

The V and J genes are TRBV5-1 and TRBJ2-3; unclear D gene. V lost 3 bases and J 8 bases, leaving 10 bases between the germline ends. Germline V gives CDR1 SGHRS, CDR2 YFSETQ. The CDR3 is made up of 12 amino acids. CDR3 nucleotides: TGCGCCAGCAGCTCAACGGTTGGTACGCAGTATTTT. Translating gives CASSSTVGTQYF.

This chain uses TRBV7-9 with TRBJ1-4; TRBD1 agrees at 7 bases. The V gene's germline CDR1 is SEHNR and CDR2 FQNEAQ (reference sequence). V was pared by 5 bases and J by 8 bases, with 14 bases of the junction left unmatched. The CDR3 sequence is 16 residues long. For the CDR3, the DNA is TGTGCCAGCAGCCGGGCGGGGACAGTAGGCGAAGAAAAACTGTTTTTT. Its protein product is CASSRAGTVGEEKLFF. Full variable domain (missing parts from reference TRBV7-9 and TRBJ1-4): DTGVSQNPRHKITKRGQNVTFRCDPISEHNRLYWYRQTLGQGPEFLTYFQNEAQLEKSRLLSDRFSAERPKGSFSTLEIQRTEQGDSAMYLCASSRAGTVGEEKLFFGSGTQLSVL.

The V call is TRBV20-1, the J call TRBJ1-1; D remains unclear. CDR3 length: 11 residues. Per germline, CDR1 DFQATT and CDR2 SNEGSKA (reference sequence). CDR3 coding DNA: TGCAGCGCCGAAGAAAGCACTGAAGCTTTCTTT. As protein: CSAEESTEAFF.